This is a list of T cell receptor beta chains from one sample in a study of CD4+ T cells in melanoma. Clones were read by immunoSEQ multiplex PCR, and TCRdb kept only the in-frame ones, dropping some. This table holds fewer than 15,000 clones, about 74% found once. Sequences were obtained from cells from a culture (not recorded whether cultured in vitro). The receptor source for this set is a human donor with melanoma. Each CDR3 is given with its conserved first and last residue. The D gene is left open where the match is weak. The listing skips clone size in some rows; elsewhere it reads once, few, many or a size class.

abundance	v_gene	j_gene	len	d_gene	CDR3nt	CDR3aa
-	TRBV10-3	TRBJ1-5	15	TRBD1	TGTGCCATCAGTACCGGGACAGGTAGCAATCAGCCCCAGCATTTT	CAISTGTGSNQPQHF
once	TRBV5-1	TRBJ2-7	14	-	TGCGCCAGCAGCAAAGACACCACCTCCTACGAGCAGTACTTC	CASSKDTTSYEQYF
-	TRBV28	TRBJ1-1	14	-	TGTGCCAGCACCCCGGGAGGGAGAGCGACTGAAGCTTTCTTT	CASTPGGRATEAFF
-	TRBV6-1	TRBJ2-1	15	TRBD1	TGTGCCAGTATCGACGTGGGACAGGGCGCAAATGAGCAGTTCTTC	CASIDVGQGANEQFF
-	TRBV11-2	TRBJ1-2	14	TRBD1	TGTGCCAGCAGCTTAGTGGACAGGGGCTTCGGCTACACCTTC	CASSLVDRGFGYTF
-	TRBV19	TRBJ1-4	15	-	TGTGCCACCCAACCCGGACAGATCTTTACTGAAAAACTGTTTTTT	CATQPGQIFTEKLFF
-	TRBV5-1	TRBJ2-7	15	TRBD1	TGCGCCAGCAGGCCTGGGACAGCTCCCTCCGACGAGCAGTACTTC	CASRPGTAPSDEQYF
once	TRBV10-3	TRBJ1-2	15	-	TGTGCCATCAGCCCGAGGCAGGGACTAGGGTATGGCTACACCTTC	CAISPRQGLGYGYTF
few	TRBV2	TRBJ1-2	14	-	TGTGCCAGCACCCCACTCGAGGGTTACTATGGCTACACCTTC	CASTPLEGYYGYTF
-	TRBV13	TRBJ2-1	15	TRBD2	TGTGCCAGCAGCGCCTGGAGCGGGGGGACCAATGAGCAGTTCTTC	CASSAWSGGTNEQFF
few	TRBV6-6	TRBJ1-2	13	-	TGTGCCAGCAGTTACGGCAGGGCCTATGGCTACACCTTC	CASSYGRAYGYTF
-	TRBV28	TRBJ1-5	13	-	TGTGCCAGCAGTTTAGTTAGCAATCAGCCCCAGCATTTT	CASSLVSNQPQHF
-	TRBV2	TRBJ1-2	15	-	TGTGCCAGCAGTGTAAACCGGCCCCGAAACTATGGCTACACCTTC	CASSVNRPRNYGYTF
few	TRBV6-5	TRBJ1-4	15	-	TGTGCCAGCACTAACAGACCGGTTTATAATGAAAAACTGTTTTTT	CASTNRPVYNEKLFF